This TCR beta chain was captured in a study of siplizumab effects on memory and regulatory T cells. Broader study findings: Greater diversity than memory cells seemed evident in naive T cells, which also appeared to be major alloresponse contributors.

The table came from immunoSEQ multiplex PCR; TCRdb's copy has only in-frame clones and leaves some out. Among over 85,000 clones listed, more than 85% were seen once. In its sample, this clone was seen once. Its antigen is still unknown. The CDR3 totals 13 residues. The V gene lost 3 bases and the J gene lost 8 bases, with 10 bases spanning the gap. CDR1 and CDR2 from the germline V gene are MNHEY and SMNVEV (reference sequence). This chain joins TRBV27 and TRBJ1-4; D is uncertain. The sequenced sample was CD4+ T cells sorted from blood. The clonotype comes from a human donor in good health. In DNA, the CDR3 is TGTGCCAGCAGTTTTACCTCGGTCGAAAAACTGTTTTTT. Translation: CASSFTSVEKLFF. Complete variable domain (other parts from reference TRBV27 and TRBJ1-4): EAQVTQNPRYLITVTGKKLTVTCSQNMNHEYMSWYRQDPGLGLRQIYYSMNVEVTDKGDVPEGYKVSRKEKRNFPLILESPSPNQTSLYFCASSFTSVEKLFFGSGTQLSVL.